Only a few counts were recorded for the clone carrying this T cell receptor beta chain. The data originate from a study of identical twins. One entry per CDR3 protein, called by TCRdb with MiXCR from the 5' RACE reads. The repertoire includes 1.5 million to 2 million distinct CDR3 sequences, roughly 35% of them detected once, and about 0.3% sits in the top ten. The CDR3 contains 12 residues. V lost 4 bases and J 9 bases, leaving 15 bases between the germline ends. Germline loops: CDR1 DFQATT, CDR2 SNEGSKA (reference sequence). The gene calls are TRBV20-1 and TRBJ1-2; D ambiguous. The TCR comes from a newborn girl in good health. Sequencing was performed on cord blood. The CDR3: CSATQRVVSYTF. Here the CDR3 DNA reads TGCAGTGCTACCCAAAGGGTAGTTAGCTACACCTTC.